Detailed here is one T cell receptor (beta chain). Its antigen is still unknown. Treatment meaning: roughly 10-day PBMC culture with coronavirus spike peptide pools or control peptides (ViraFEST assay). The ViraFEST method relied on peptide pools to expand antigen-specific T cells, followed by TCR sequencing. The assay that was used to sequence DNA from cultured CD4+ T cells was the Oncomine TCR Beta short-read assay. Investigators obtained genomic DNA by extraction from cultured CD4+ T cells. TCRdb used MiXCR to reprocess the PCR reads, holding one entry per CDR3 protein. The sample holds about 15,000 distinct CDR3 sequences, roughly 52% seen once. This sample was taken from a study of vaccination and CD4 T cells after COVID-19. Deletions cut 6 bases from V and 3 bases from J, with 18 bases between. The CDR3 extends over 15 amino acids. The germline gives CDR1 MNHEY, CDR2 SVGEGT.

The sequenced material came from CD4+ T cells from blood, cultured in vitro. The chain combines TRBV6-2 or TRBV6-3 with TRBJ2-7, with a tentative D call TRBD2 (5 bases). This clonotype was sampled from a human donor who had recovered from COVID-19. CDR3 in DNA: TGTGCCAGCAGAACCCCCGACGGGGTCGTCTACGAGCAGTACTTC. This translates into CASRTPDGVVYEQYF.